This T cell receptor (beta chain) was recovered during a study of T-cell memory formation after mild COVID-19. The overall study: In these data, TCR clusters were largely donor specific.

TCRdb fed the 5' RACE reads into MiXCR, producing one record per CDR3 protein. The sample has about 610,000 distinct CDR3 sequences; about 18% are singletons. The V segment lost 6 bases and the J segment 3 bases; nucleotides outside the gene matches: 10. Germline lookup yields CDR1 DFQATT and CDR2 SNEGSKA (reference sequence). CDR3 length: 14 residues. Study outcomes and limitations: Memory from before infection featured some responding clones, which suggests cross-reactive memory joined.

With respect to this clonotype: Its antigen is unidentified.

The V and J genes are TRBV20-1 and TRBJ2-7; 8 bases fit TRBD2. The TCR comes from an adult woman who had mild COVID-19 (a few samples of this study predate the infection). Cell type and time point are not known. What was sequenced was PBMCs or a T cell subset sorted from them (not recorded which). The CDR3 DNA reads TGCAGTGCGCTGATGCATAGCGGGGACTACGAGCAGTACTTC. Protein product: CSALMHSGDYEQYF.